This T cell receptor beta chain is drawn from a study of PD-L1 blockade in urothelial cancer. Looking at the study overall: Patients arrived having already received 0 to 3 prior chemotherapy regimens. At 3 weeks (second dose) and 6 weeks after starting treatment, blood was analyzed. Median T cell yield from blood was fewer than 150,000. General study findings and limits: It was durable-benefit patients whose tumor-associated blood clones expanded more at 3 weeks.

Remarks on this clone: Antigen unknown.

Only in-frame clones appear in the TCRdb table, and some are missing; sequencing was by immunoSEQ multiplex PCR. Of 85,000 to 90,000 clones in the sample, approximately 90% were seen once. Germline V gene sequence: CDR1 SGHRS, CDR2 YFSETQ. The ends were cut back, 0 bases at V and 4 bases at J, with 13 bases in the middle. The length of the CDR3 is 15 residues. The receptor's source is a man between 60 and 70 years old with urothelial cancer. V and J are TRBV5-1 and TRBJ2-5, with D possibly being TRBD2 (5 bases). The source was PBMCs, collected around atezolizumab (anti-PD-L1) treatment. CDR3 sequence reads: CASSLDPSSAETQYF. CDR3 coding DNA: TGCGCCAGCAGCTTGGACCCTAGCTCGGCAGAGACCCAGTACTTC. The full variable domain, with the rest looked up from reference TRBV5-1 and TRBJ2-5, is KAGVTQTPRYLIKTRGQQVTLSCSPISGHRSVSWYQQTPGQGLQFLFEYFSETQRNKGNFPGRFSGRQFSNSRSEMNVSTLELGDSALYLCASSLDPSSAETQYFGPGTRLLVL.